The 8 T cell receptor beta chains in this list originate from one sample, sequenced in a study of T cells in Graves' hyperthyroidism and ophthalmopathy. RNA transcripts were the template for amplifying TCR beta CDR3 regions. The TCR CDR3 was amplified in a first-round RT-PCR using the HTBI primer set. MiXCR was run by TCRdb on the multiplex PCR reads, yielding one entry per CDR3 protein. This table has about half a million distinct CDR3 sequences, roughly a quarter appearing once. The sample was blood. The receptors were gathered from a woman aged 30 to 39 with Graves' ophthalmopathy.

The table lists this clonotype with many counts. The V and J genes are TRBV28 and TRBJ1-2, with D hard to call. From germline, CDR1 is MDHEN and CDR2 SYDVKM. V gave up 5 bases and J gave up 4 bases, with 14 bases separating them. This CDR3 is built from 14 residues. CDR3 protein: CASSPALSVYGYTF. DNA for the CDR3: TGTGCCAGCAGTCCGGCCTTGTCTGTCTATGGCTACACCTTC.

This clonotype has ten or more counts. This chain links TRBV2 with TRBJ2-5, with a possible D match to TRBD1 (5 bases). Germline V gene data show CDR1 as SNHLY and CDR2 as FYNNEI. This CDR3 has 12 residues. V dropped 6 bases and J dropped 2 bases, with 7 bases sitting between them. The CDR3 reads CASRGQQETQYF. CDR3 DNA sequence: TGTGCCAGCAGAGGACAACAAGAGACCCAGTACTTC.

This clonotype has a count of ten or more. Relative to the germline gene, one junction end is altered; a read error may explain this. The rearrangement joins TRBV7-7 to TRBJ2-2; 7 nucleotides align to TRBD2. CDR1 is SSHAT and CDR2 is FNYEAQ in the germline V gene (reference sequence). The CDR3 sequence is 15 residues long. Written as DNA, the CDR3 is TGTGCTAGCAGCCCTGGGGGGGCGAACACCGGGGAGCTGTTTTTT. This sequence encodes CASSPGGANTGELFF. The variable domain in full, with the rest retrieved from reference TRBV7-7 and TRBJ2-2, is GAGVSQSPRYKVTKRGQDVTLRCDPISSHATLYWYQQALGQGPEFLTYFNYEAQPDKSGLPSDRFSAERPEGSISTLTIQRTEQRDSAMYRCASSPGGANTGELFFGEGSRLTVL.

This clonotype was seen repeatedly, ten times or more. The rearrangement links TRBV15 to TRBJ1-2; no clear D. The germline gives CDR1 LNHNV, CDR2 YYDKDF (reference sequence). Trimming stripped 2 bases from V and 2 bases from J, with 9 bases between. The CDR3 has 14 residues. The CDR3 protein is CATSRLTANYGYTF. The CDR3 coding sequence is TGTGCCACCAGCAGACTTACTGCCAACTATGGCTACACCTTC.

This clonotype has more than one count but fewer than ten. The rearrangement links TRBV28 to TRBJ2-7, with D tentatively TRBD2 (5 bases). In germline, CDR1 is MDHEN, CDR2 SYDVKM. This CDR3 has 15 residues. Trimming removed 1 base at V and 2 bases at J, with 12 bases between. DNA of the CDR3: TGTGCCAGCAGTTTATTCGCGGGCCAAACCTACGAGCAGTACTTC. Protein product: CASSLFAGQTYEQYF.

The V gene is TRBV12-3 or TRBV12-4, the J gene TRBJ1-6; unclear D gene. CDR3 size: 12 residues. Trimming left V 3 bases short and J 9 bases short, with 6 bases between. The CDR3 DNA sequence: TGTGCCAGCAGTTTTACCGGTTCACCCCTCCACTTT. It specifies CASSFTGSPLHF.

Note on this clonotype: At one boundary the junction diverges from the germline segment, which might be a read error. V is TRBV20-1 and J is TRBJ2-3, with unresolved D. CDR1 and CDR2 (germline): DFQATT, SNEGSKA (reference sequence). The CDR3 contains 13 residues. CDR3 loop: CSAGERGTDTQYF. CDR3 coding DNA: TGCAGTGCTGGAGAAAGGGGCACAGATACGCAGTATTTT.

This clonotype was picked up a small number of times. The rearrangement joins TRBV12-3 or TRBV12-4 to TRBJ1-3; D may be TRBD1 (6 bases). The ends were cut back, 8 bases at V and 0 bases at J, with 14 bases in the middle. The CDR3 covers 15 residues. This CDR3 reads CASRLGGGSGNTIYF. The CDR3 coding sequence is TGTGCCAGCCGCCTAGGAGGGGGCTCTGGAAACACCATATATTTT.